The rows below give T cell receptor beta chains drawn from one sample of a study of cytomegalovirus exposure and HLA in healthy donors. The assay was immunoSEQ multiplex PCR, and TCRdb's table has in-frame clones only and misses some. The sample yields 100,000 to 150,000 clones, of which the top ten take up roughly 2%. The sample comprised PBMCs. The receptor source for this set is a man in his forties or fifties in good health and CMV-seronegative. Each CDR3 is given with its conserved first and last residue. A D gene is named only where the DNA matches it firmly.

V gene: TRBV6-5
D gene: -
J gene: TRBJ1-4
CDR3 protein: CASSYQRKPGGKLFF
CDR3 DNA: TGTGCCAGCAGTTACCAACGGAAACCGGGGGGAAAACTGTTTTTT

V gene: TRBV7-6
D gene: TRBD2
J gene: TRBJ2-1
CDR3 protein: CASSGGEGYNEQFF
CDR3 DNA: TGTGCCAGCAGCGGGGGGGAGGGATACAATGAGCAGTTCTTC

V gene: TRBV7-2
D gene: TRBD2
J gene: TRBJ2-3
CDR3 protein: CASSHPLRPAGGLVRQYF
CDR3 DNA: TGTGCCAGCAGTCACCCACTTCGGCCCGCGGGAGGGCTAGTTCGGCAGTATTTT

V gene: TRBV18
D gene: -
J gene: TRBJ2-1
CDR3 protein: CASSPNPRGAGSYNEQFF
CDR3 DNA: TGTGCCAGCTCACCAAACCCCCGGGGGGCCGGATCCTACAATGAGCAGTTCTTC

V gene: TRBV7-6
D gene: TRBD2
J gene: TRBJ2-1
CDR3 protein: CASSWGLADSYNEQFF
CDR3 DNA: TGTGCCAGCAGCTGGGGACTAGCGGATTCCTACAATGAGCAGTTCTTC

V gene: TRBV27
D gene: TRBD2
J gene: TRBJ2-3
CDR3 protein: CASSSLRSGSNIGTDTQYF
CDR3 DNA: TGTGCCAGCAGTTCCCTTCGCAGCGGGAGCAACATCGGCACAGATACGCAGTATTTT

V gene: TRBV7-2
D gene: -
J gene: TRBJ2-1
CDR3 protein: CASSFTRYNEQFF
CDR3 DNA: TGTGCCAGCAGCTTTACGCGTTACAATGAGCAGTTCTTC

V gene: TRBV7-9
D gene: -
J gene: TRBJ2-7
CDR3 protein: CASSSSVGGTGYEQYF
CDR3 DNA: TGTGCCAGCAGCTCCTCGGTAGGGGGTACGGGCTACGAGCAGTACTTC

V gene: TRBV7-6
D gene: -
J gene: TRBJ2-2
CDR3 protein: CASSLSQGMNTGELFF
CDR3 DNA: TGTGCCAGCAGCTTAAGTCAGGGGATGAACACCGGGGAGCTGTTTTTT

V gene: TRBV5-1
D gene: -
J gene: TRBJ2-7
CDR3 protein: CASSLRGSWTAETYEQYF
CDR3 DNA: TGCGCCAGCAGCTTGCGGGGTAGTTGGACAGCTGAGACCTACGAGCAGTACTTC

V gene: TRBV2
D gene: TRBD1
J gene: TRBJ1-4
CDR3 protein: CASVTGTVVRRGDEKLFF
CDR3 DNA: TGTGCCAGCGTTACCGGGACAGTCGTAAGAAGAGGGGATGAAAAACTGTTTTTT

V gene: TRBV2
D gene: TRBD1
J gene: TRBJ2-7
CDR3 protein: CASSPRDSRNQQYF
CDR3 DNA: TGTGCCAGCAGTCCCCGGGACAGCCGAAATCAGCAGTACTTC

V gene: TRBV18
D gene: -
J gene: TRBJ1-1
CDR3 protein: CASSPSRDMNTEAFF
CDR3 DNA: TGTGCCAGCTCACCATCCCGGGATATGAACACTGAAGCTTTCTTT

V gene: TRBV5-4
D gene: TRBD2
J gene: TRBJ2-3
CDR3 protein: CASSRTSFGADTQYF
CDR3 DNA: TGTGCCAGCAGTCGGACTAGCTTTGGGGCAGATACGCAGTATTTT

V gene: TRBV29-1
D gene: TRBD2
J gene: TRBJ2-5
CDR3 protein: CSVASWTSGRETQYF
CDR3 DNA: TGCAGCGTTGCTTCTTGGACTAGCGGGAGGGAGACCCAGTACTTC

V gene: TRBV5-1
D gene: -
J gene: TRBJ2-3
CDR3 protein: CASSSVARDTDTQYF
CDR3 DNA: TGCGCCAGCAGCTCGGTAGCGAGAGACACAGATACGCAGTATTTT

V gene: TRBV29-1
D gene: -
J gene: TRBJ2-1
CDR3 protein: CSEKGNYNEQFF
CDR3 DNA: TGCAGCGAAAAGGGGAACTACAATGAGCAGTTCTTC

V gene: TRBV5-6
D gene: -
J gene: TRBJ1-5
CDR3 protein: CASSLGQGLHQPQHF
CDR3 DNA: TGTGCCAGCAGCTTGGGGCAGGGGCTCCATCAGCCCCAGCATTTT

V gene: TRBV11-3
D gene: TRBD2
J gene: TRBJ2-5
CDR3 protein: CASSSGPGLADQETQYF
CDR3 DNA: TGTGCCAGCAGCTCGGGGCCGGGACTAGCGGACCAAGAGACCCAGTACTTC

V gene: TRBV11-3
D gene: -
J gene: TRBJ2-1
CDR3 protein: CASSPPQGSGAQFF
CDR3 DNA: TGTGCCAGCAGCCCACCACAGGGGTCGGGGGCGCAGTTCTTC

V gene: TRBV10-3
D gene: TRBD1
J gene: TRBJ2-7
CDR3 protein: CAISDTGQVTYEQYF
CDR3 DNA: TGTGCCATCAGTGACACGGGACAGGTGACCTACGAGCAGTACTTC

V gene: TRBV7-3
D gene: TRBD1
J gene: TRBJ1-2
CDR3 protein: CASSSGQGRWYGYTF
CDR3 DNA: TGTGCCAGCAGCTCCGGACAGGGACGTTGGTATGGCTACACCTTC

V gene: TRBV7-8
D gene: TRBD2
J gene: TRBJ2-1
CDR3 protein: CASSLSPASGYNEQFF
CDR3 DNA: TGTGCCAGCAGCTTATCCCCAGCTAGCGGTTACAATGAGCAGTTCTTC

V gene: TRBV9
D gene: TRBD2
J gene: TRBJ2-1
CDR3 protein: CASSVFGGGSYNEQFF
CDR3 DNA: TGTGCCAGCAGCGTATTCGGAGGCGGGAGCTACAATGAGCAGTTCTTC

V gene: TRBV5-1
D gene: TRBD1
J gene: TRBJ1-1
CDR3 protein: CASSLEQGFTEAFF
CDR3 DNA: TGCGCCAGCAGCTTGGAACAGGGGTTCACTGAAGCTTTCTTT

V gene: TRBV7-9
D gene: -
J gene: TRBJ2-7
CDR3 protein: CASSDSVYEQYF
CDR3 DNA: TGTGCCAGCAGTGACTCGGTATACGAGCAGTACTTC

V gene: TRBV7-6
D gene: -
J gene: TRBJ2-2
CDR3 protein: CASSLASGVTGELFF
CDR3 DNA: TGTGCCAGCAGCTTAGCGTCAGGGGTCACCGGGGAGCTGTTTTTT

V gene: TRBV5-4
D gene: -
J gene: TRBJ2-3
CDR3 protein: CASSSPPPDTQYF
CDR3 DNA: TGTGCCAGCAGCTCTCCCCCTCCAGATACGCAGTATTTT

V gene: TRBV4-1
D gene: -
J gene: TRBJ1-4
CDR3 protein: CASSQGGGGAEKLFF
CDR3 DNA: TGCGCCAGCAGCCAAGGGGGCGGGGGGGCGGAAAAACTGTTTTTT

V gene: TRBV15
D gene: -
J gene: TRBJ1-1
CDR3 protein: CATSRVSGWSGWGNTEAFF
CDR3 DNA: TGTGCCACCAGCAGAGTTTCCGGGTGGTCAGGGTGGGGGAACACTGAAGCTTTCTTT

V gene: TRBV21-1
D gene: -
J gene: TRBJ2-4
CDR3 protein: CASSKGETGLAKNIQYF
CDR3 DNA: TGTGCCAGCAGCAAAGGAGAAACAGGGCTAGCCAAAAACATTCAGTACTTC

V gene: TRBV5-1
D gene: TRBD2
J gene: TRBJ2-1
CDR3 protein: CASSSTSRSYNEQFF
CDR3 DNA: TGCGCCAGCAGCTCGACTAGCCGAAGCTACAATGAGCAGTTCTTC

V gene: TRBV19
D gene: TRBD1
J gene: TRBJ2-2
CDR3 protein: CASRDRGRQAGELFF
CDR3 DNA: TGTGCCAGTAGGGACAGGGGGCGGCAGGCCGGGGAGCTGTTTTTT

V gene: TRBV7-2
D gene: -
J gene: TRBJ2-3
CDR3 protein: CASSLASMQTQYF
CDR3 DNA: TGTGCCAGCAGCTTAGCGTCGATGCAGACGCAGTATTTT